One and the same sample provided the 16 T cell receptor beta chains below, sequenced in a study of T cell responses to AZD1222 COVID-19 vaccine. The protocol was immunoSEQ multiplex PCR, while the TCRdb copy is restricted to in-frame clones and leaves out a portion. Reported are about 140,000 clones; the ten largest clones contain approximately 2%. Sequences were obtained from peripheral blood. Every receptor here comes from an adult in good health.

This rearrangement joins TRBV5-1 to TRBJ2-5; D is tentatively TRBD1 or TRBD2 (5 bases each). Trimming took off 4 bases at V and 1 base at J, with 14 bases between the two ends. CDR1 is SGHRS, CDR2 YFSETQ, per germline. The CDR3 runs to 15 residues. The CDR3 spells CASSPEGSSQETQYF. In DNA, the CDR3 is TGCGCCAGCAGCCCTGAGGGGTCTTCCCAAGAGACCCAGTACTTC.

CDR3 sequence: CASSVAGQSNYGYTF. The CDR3 DNA reads as TGTGCCAGCAGCGTAGCGGGACAGAGCAACTATGGCTACACCTTC. The chain combines TRBV9 with TRBJ1-2, with 7 bases fitting TRBD1. CDR1 SGDLS and CDR2 YYNGEE come from the germline V gene. The CDR3 spans 15 residues. With 0 bases clipped from V and 2 bases from J, the junction kept 4 bases outside the gene matches.

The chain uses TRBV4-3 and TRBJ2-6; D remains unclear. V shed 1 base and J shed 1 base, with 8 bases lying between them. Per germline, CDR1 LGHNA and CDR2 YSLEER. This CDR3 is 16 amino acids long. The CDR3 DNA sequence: TGCGCCAGCAGCCAAGTTCAGTCTTCTGGGGCCAACGTCCTGACTTTC. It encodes CASSQVQSSGANVLTF.

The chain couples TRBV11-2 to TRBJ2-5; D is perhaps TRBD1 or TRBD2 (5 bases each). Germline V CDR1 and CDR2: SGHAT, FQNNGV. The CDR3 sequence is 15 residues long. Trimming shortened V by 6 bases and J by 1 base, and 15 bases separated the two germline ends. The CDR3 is CASRSPGRRQETQYF. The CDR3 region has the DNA TGTGCCAGCAGATCTCCGGGACGTCGCCAAGAGACCCAGTACTTC.

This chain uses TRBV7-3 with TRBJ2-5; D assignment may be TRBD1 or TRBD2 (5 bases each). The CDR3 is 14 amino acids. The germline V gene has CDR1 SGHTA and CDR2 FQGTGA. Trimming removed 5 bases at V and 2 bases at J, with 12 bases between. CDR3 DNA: TGTGCCAGCAGCCGGGGACGTGGGCAAGAGACCCAGTACTTC. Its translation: CASSRGRGQETQYF. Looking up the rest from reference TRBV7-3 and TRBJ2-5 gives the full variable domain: GAGVSQTPSNKVTEKGKYVELRCDPISGHTALYWYRQSLGQGPEFLIYFQGTGAADDSGLPNDRFFAVRPEGSVSTLKIQRTERGDSAVYLCASSRGRGQETQYFGPGTRLLVL.

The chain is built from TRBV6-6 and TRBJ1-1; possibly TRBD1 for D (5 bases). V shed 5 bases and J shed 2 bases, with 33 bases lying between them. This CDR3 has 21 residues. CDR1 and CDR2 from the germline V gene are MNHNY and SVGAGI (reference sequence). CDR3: CASSPDPWTKPLRKSNTEAFF. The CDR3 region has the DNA TGTGCCAGCAGTCCCGACCCTTGGACAAAGCCTCTTCGAAAATCAAACACTGAAGCTTTCTTT.

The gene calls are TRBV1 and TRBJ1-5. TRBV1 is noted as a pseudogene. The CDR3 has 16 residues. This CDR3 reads CTSSQDGPGGKGPQHF. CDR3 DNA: TGCACCAGCAGCCAAGATGGGCCCGGGGGCAAAGGGCCCCAGCATTTT.

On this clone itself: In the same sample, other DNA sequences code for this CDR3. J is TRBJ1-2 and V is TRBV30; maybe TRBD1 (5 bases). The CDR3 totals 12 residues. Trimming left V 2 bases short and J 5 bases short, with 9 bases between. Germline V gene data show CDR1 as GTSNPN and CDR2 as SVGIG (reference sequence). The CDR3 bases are TGTGCCTGGAGTCTTGGGACGTATGGCTACACCTTC. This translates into CAWSLGTYGYTF.

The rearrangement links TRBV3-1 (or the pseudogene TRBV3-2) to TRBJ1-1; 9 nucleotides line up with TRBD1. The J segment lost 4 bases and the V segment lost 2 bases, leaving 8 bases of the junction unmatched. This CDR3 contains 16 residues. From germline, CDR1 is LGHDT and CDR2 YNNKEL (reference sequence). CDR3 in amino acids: CASSQWTGDGGTEAFF. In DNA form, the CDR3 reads TGTGCCAGCAGCCAATGGACAGGGGACGGTGGCACTGAAGCTTTCTTT.

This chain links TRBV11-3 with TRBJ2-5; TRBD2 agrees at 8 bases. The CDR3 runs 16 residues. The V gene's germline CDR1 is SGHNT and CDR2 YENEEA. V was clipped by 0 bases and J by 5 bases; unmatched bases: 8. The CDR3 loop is CASSLDGSGGGETQYF. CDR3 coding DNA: TGTGCCAGCAGCTTAGACGGCAGCGGGGGAGGGGAGACCCAGTACTTC.

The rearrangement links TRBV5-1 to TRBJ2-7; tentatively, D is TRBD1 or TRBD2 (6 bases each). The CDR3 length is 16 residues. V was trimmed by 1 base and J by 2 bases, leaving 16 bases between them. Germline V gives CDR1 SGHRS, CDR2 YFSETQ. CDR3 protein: CASSLRWGALPYEQYF. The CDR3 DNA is TGCGCCAGCAGCTTGCGGTGGGGGGCCCTTCCCTACGAGCAGTACTTC. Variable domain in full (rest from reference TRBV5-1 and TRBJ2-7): KAGVTQTPRYLIKTRGQQVTLSCSPISGHRSVSWYQQTPGQGLQFLFEYFSETQRNKGNFPGRFSGRQFSNSRSEMNVSTLELGDSALYLCASSLRWGALPYEQYFGPGTRLTVT.

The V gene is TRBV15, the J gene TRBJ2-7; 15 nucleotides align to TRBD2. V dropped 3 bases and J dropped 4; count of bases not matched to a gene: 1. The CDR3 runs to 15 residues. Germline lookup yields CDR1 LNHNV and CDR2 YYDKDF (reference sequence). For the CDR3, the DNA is TGTGCCACCAGCAGGGGGACTAGCGGGGGGTACGAGCAGTACTTC. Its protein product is CATSRGTSGGYEQYF.

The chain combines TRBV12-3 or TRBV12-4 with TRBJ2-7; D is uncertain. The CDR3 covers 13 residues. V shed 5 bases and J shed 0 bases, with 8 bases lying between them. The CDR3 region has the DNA TGTGCCAGCAGTGTAGGGTTCTCCTACGAGCAGTACTTC. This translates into CASSVGFSYEQYF.

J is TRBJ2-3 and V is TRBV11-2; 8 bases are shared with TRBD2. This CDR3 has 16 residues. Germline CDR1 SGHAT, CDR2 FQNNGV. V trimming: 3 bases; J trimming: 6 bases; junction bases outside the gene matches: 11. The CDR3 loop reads CASSFSSGLAGDTQYF. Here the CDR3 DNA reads TGTGCCAGCAGCTTCTCCTCAGGACTAGCAGGGGATACGCAGTATTTT.

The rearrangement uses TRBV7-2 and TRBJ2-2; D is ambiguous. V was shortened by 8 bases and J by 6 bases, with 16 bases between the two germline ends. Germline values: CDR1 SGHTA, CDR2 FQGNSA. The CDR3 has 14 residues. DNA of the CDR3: TGTGCCAGCTCCCCCCCTCCCATGGCCGGGGAGCTGTTTTTT. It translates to CASSPPPMAGELFF.

For the CDR3, the DNA is TGTGCCAGCAGGCCACTCCTAAGCTCCTATAATTCACCCCTCCACTTT. Its translation is CASRPLLSSYNSPLHF. The J gene is TRBJ1-6, the V gene TRBV28; D gene ambiguous. V lost 6 bases to trimming and J lost 0 bases, with 12 bases between them. This CDR3 contains 16 residues. Per germline, CDR1 MDHEN and CDR2 SYDVKM.